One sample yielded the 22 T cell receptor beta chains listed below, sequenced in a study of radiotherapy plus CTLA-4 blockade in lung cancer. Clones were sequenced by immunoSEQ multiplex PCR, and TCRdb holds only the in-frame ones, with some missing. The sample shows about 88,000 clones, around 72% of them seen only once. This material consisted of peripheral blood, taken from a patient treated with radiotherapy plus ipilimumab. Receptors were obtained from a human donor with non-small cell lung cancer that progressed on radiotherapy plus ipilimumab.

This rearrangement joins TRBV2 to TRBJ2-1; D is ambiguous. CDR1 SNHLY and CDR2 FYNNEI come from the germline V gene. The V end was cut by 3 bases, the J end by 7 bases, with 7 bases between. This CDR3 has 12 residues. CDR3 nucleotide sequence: TGTGCCAGCAGTGACGAAGGGAATGAGCAGTTCTTC. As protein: CASSDEGNEQFF.

The CDR3 nucleotides are TGCAGCGTTGAAGATCGCCAGACAGGGGCCACTGAAGCTTTCTTT. It translates to CSVEDRQTGATEAFF. The chain links TRBV29-1 to TRBJ1-1; 8 bases agree with TRBD1. CDR3 length equals 15 residues. CDR1 is SQVTM, CDR2 ANQGSEA, per germline. V lost 0 bases and J lost 4; bases outside the gene matches: 7.

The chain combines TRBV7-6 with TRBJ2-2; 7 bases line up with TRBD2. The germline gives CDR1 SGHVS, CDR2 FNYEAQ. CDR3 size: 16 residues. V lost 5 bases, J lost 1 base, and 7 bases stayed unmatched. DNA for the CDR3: TGTGCCAGCAGCACCCTCCCGGGAGGGAACACCGGGGAGCTGTTTTTT. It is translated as CASSTLPGGNTGELFF. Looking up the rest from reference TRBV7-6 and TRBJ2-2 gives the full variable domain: GAGVSQSPRYKVTKRGQDVALRCDPISGHVSLYWYRQALGQGPEFLTYFNYEAQQDKSGLPNDRFSAERPEGSISTLTIQRTEQRDSAMYRCASSTLPGGNTGELFFGEGSRLTVL.

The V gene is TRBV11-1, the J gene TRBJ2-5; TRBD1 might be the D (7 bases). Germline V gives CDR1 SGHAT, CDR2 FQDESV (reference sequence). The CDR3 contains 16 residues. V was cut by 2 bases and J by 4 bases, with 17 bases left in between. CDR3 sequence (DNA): TGTGCCAGCAGCTTACTGCGCGCAGGGGGGCGAGAGACCCAGTACTTC. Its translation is CASSLLRAGGRETQYF.

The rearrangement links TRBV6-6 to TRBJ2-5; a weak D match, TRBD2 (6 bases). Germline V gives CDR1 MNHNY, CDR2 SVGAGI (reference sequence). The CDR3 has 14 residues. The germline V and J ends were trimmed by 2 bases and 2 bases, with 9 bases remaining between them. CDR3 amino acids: CASSYLRGQETQYF. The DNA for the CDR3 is TGTGCCAGCAGTTACCTGCGGGGTCAAGAGACCCAGTACTTC.

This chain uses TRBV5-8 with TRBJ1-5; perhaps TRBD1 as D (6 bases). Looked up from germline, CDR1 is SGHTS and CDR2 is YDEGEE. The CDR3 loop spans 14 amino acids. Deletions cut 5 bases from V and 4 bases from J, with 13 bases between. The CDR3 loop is CASSLQGSNQPQHF. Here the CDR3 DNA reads TGTGCCAGCAGTTTGCAGGGGTCGAATCAGCCCCAGCATTTT.

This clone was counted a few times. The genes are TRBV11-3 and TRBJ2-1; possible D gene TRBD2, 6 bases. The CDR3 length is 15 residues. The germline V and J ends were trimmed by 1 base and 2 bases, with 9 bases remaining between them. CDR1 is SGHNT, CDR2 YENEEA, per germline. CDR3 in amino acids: CASSLAGVPYNEQFF. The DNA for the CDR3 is TGTGCCAGCAGCTTAGCGGGAGTCCCCTACAATGAGCAGTTCTTC. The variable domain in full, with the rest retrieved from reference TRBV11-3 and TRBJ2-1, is EAGVVQSPRYKIIEKKQPVAFWCNPISGHNTLYWYLQNLGQGPELLIRYENEEAVDDSQLPKDRFSAERLKGVDSTLKIQPAELGDSAVYLCASSLAGVPYNEQFFGPGTRLTVL.

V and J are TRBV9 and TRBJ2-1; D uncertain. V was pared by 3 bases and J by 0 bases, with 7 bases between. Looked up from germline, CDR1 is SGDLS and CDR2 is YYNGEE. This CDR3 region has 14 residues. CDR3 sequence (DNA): TGTGCCAGCAGCGCCTATAGCTCCTACAATGAGCAGTTCTTC. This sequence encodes CASSAYSSYNEQFF.

The CDR3 coding sequence is TGCGCCAGCAGCTCCAGTCTGGGGGTGAACACTGAAGCTTTCTTT. Its translation is CASSSSLGVNTEAFF. This chain uses TRBV4-1 with TRBJ1-1; the D gene is possibly TRBD1 (5 bases). The CDR3 length is 15 residues. V shed 5 bases and J shed 0 bases, with 13 bases lying between them. Looked up from germline, CDR1 is MGHRA and CDR2 is YSYEKL.

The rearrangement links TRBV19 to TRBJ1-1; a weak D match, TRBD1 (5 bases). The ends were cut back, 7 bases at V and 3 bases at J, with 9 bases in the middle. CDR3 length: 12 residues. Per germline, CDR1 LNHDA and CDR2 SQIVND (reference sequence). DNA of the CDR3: TGTGCCAGTACGTTAGGGGACACTGAAGCTTTCTTT. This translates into CASTLGDTEAFF.

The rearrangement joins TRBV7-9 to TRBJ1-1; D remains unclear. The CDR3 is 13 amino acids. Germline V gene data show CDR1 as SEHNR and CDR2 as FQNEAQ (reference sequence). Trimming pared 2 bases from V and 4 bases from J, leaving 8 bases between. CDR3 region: CASSLQVGTEAFF. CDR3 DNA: TGTGCCAGCAGCTTACAGGTTGGCACTGAAGCTTTCTTT.

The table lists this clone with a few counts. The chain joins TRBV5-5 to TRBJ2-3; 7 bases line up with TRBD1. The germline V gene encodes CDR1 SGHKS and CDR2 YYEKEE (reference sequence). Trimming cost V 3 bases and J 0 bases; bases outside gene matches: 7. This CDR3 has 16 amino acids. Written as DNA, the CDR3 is TGTGCCAGCAGCTCGGGACAGTCCTCTAGCACAGATACGCAGTATTTT. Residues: CASSSGQSSSTDTQYF.

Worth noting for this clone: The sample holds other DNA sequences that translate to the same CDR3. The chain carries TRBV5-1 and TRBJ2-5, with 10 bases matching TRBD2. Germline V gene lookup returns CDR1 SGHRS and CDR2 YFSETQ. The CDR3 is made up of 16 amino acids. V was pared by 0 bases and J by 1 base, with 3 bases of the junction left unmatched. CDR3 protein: CASSLAVAGGQETQYF. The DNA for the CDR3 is TGCGCCAGCAGCTTGGCTGTAGCGGGGGGCCAAGAGACCCAGTACTTC.

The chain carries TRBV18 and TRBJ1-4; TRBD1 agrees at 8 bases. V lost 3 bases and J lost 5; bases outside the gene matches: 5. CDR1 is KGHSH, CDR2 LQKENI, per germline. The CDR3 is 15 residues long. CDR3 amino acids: CASSPWDRKNEKLFF. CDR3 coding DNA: TGTGCCAGCTCACCGTGGGACAGGAAAAATGAAAAACTGTTTTTT. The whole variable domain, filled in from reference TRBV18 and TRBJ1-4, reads NAGVMQNPRHLVRRRGQEARLRCSPMKGHSHVYWYRQLPEEGLKFMVYLQKENIIDESGMPKERFSAEFPKEGPSILRIQQVVRGDSAAYFCASSPWDRKNEKLFFGSGTQLSVL.

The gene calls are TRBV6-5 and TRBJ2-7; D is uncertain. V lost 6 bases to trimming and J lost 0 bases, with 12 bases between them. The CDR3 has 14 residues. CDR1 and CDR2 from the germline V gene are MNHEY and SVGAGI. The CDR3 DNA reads TGTGCCAGCAGGGTTAAACAGATCTCCTACGAGCAGTACTTC. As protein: CASRVKQISYEQYF.

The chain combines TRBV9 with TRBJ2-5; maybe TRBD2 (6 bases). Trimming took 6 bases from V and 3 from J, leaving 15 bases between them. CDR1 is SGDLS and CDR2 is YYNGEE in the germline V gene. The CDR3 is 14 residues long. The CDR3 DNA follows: TGTGCCAGCAAACCCGGGGGATACGAAGAGACCCAGTACTTC. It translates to CASKPGGYEETQYF.

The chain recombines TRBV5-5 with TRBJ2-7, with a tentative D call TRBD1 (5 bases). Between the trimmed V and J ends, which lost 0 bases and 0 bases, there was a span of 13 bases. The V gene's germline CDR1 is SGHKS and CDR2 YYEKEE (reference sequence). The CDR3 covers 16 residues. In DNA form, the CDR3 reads TGTGCCAGCAGCTTGGAGCAGGGCCTCGTCTCCTACGAGCAGTACTTC. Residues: CASSLEQGLVSYEQYF.

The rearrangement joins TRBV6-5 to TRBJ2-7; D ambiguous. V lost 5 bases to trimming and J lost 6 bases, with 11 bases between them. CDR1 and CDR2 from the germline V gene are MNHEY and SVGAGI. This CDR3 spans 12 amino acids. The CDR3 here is CASSERRIEQYF. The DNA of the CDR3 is TGTGCCAGCAGTGAACGGCGGATCGAGCAGTACTTC.

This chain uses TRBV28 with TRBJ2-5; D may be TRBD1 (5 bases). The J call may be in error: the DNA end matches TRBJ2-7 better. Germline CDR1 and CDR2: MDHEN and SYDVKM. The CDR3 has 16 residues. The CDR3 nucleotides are TGTGCCAGCAGTGCCGCCGACAGCCAGAGCTCCTACGAGCAGTACTTC. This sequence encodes CASSAADSQSSYEQYF.

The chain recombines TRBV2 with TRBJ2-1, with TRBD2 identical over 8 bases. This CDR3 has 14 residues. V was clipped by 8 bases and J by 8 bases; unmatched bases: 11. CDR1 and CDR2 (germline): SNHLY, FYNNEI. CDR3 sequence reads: CASRRPGGAYEQFF. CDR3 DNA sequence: TGTGCCAGCCGACGGCCCGGGGGGGCCTATGAGCAGTTCTTC.

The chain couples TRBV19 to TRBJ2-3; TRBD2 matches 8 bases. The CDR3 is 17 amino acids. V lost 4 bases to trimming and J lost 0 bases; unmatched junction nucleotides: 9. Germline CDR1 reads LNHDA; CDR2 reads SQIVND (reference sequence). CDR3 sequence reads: CASSKNPGLVSTDTQYF. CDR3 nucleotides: TGTGCCAGTAGTAAAAATCCGGGACTAGTAAGCACAGATACGCAGTATTTT.

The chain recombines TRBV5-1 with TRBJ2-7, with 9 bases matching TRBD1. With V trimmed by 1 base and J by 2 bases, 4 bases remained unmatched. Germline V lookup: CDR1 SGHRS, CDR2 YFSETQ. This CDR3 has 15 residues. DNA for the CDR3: TGCGCCAGCAGCTTGACTGGGACAGGGCCCTACGAGCAGTACTTC. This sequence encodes CASSLTGTGPYEQYF. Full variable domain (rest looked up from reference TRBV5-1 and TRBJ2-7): KAGVTQTPRYLIKTRGQQVTLSCSPISGHRSVSWYQQTPGQGLQFLFEYFSETQRNKGNFPGRFSGRQFSNSRSEMNVSTLELGDSALYLCASSLTGTGPYEQYFGPGTRLTVT.